This T cell receptor (beta chain) was observed in a study of T cells after somatic rescue of genetic block. The data were produced by immunoSEQ multiplex PCR, yet TCRdb's version contains in-frame clones alone and is incomplete. The repertoire holds about 88,000 clones, with approximately 90% as singletons. This CDR3 region has 14 residues. From germline, CDR1 is SGHDT and CDR2 YYEEEE. J gave up 6 bases and V 4 bases, and 7 bases lay outside the gene matches. Material: peripheral blood mononuclear cells (PBMCs). The chain links TRBV5-6 to TRBJ1-1; 9 bases align to TRBD1. The clonotype originates from a woman aged 18-29 years. The CDR3 spells CASSAWTGAPEAFF. CDR3 sequence (DNA): TGTGCCAGCAGCGCCTGGACAGGGGCCCCTGAAGCTTTCTTT.